This T cell receptor (beta chain) was captured in a study of blood T cell repertoires in COVID-19. Study summary: Acute-phase and convalescent COVID-19 samples originated in the United States, Italy and Spain.

Sequencing was performed with immunoSEQ multiplex PCR; in TCRdb, only in-frame clones are kept and a portion is missing. The data show some 140,000 clones, with roughly nine tenths seen just once and about 0.55% held by the top ten. Trimming at V came to 0 bases and at J to 4 bases, leaving 6 bases not matched to a gene. The CDR3 contains 15 residues. CDR1 MNHEY and CDR2 SVGAGI come from the germline V gene. J is TRBJ2-7 and V is TRBV6-5; 7 bases fit TRBD2. The TCR originated in a middle-aged man with acute or convalescent COVID-19. The sequenced sample was peripheral blood. The CDR3 nucleotides are TGTGCCAGCAGTTACTCGAGCGGGGCGGAGTACGAGCAGTACTTC. Protein product: CASSYSSGAEYEQYF.